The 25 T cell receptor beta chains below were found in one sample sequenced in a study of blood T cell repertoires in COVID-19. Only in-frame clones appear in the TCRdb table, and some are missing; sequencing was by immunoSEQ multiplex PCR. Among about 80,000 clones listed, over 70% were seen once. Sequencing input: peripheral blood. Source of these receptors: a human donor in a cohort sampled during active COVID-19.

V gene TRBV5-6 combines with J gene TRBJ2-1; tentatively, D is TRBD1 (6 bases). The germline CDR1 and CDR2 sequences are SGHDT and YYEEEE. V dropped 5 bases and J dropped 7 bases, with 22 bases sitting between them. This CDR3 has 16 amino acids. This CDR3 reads CASSKVSKGVKNEQFF. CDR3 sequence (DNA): TGTGCCAGCAGTAAAGTAAGTAAGGGGGTCAAGAATGAGCAGTTCTTC.

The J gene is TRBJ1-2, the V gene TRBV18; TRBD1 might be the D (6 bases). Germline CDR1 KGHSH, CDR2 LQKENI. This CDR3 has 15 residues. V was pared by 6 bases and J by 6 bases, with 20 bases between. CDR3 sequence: CASSLESRGANGYTF. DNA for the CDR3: TGTGCCAGCTCCCTGGAATCCCGGGGGGCGAATGGCTACACCTTC.

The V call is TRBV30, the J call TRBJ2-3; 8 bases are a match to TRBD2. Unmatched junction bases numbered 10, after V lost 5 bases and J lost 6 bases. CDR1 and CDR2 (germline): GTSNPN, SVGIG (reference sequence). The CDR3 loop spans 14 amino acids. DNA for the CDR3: TGTGCCTGGGGCATCGGGGGGGCATCCGATACGCAGTATTTT. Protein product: CAWGIGGASDTQYF.

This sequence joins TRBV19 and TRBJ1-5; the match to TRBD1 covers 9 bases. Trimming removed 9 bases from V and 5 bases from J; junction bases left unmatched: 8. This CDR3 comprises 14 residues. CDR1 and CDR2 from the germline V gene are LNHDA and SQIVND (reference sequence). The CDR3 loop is CASCQDRGYQPQHF. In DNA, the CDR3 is TGTGCCAGCTGTCAGGACAGGGGTTATCAGCCCCAGCATTTT.

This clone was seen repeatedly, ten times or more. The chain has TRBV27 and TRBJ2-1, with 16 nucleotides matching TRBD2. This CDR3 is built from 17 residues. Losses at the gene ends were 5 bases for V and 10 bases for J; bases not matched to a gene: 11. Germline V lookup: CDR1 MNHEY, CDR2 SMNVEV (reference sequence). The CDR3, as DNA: TGTGCCAGCAGTCCTCTGGGACTAGCGGGAGGGCGTAGCGAGCAGTTCTTC. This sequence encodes CASSPLGLAGGRSEQFF.

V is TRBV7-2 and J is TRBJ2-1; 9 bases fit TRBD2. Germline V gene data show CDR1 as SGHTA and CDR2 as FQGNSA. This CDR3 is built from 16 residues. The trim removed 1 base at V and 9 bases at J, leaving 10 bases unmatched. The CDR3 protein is CASSLDLASGTGEQFF. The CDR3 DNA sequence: TGTGCCAGCAGCTTAGACTTGGCTAGCGGGACCGGTGAGCAGTTCTTC. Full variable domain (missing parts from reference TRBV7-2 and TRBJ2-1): GAGVSQSPSNKVTEKGKDVELRCDPISGHTALYWYRQSLGQGLEFLIYFQGNSAPDKSGLPSDRFSAERTGGSVSTLTIQRTQQEDSAVYLCASSLDLASGTGEQFFGPGTRLTVL.

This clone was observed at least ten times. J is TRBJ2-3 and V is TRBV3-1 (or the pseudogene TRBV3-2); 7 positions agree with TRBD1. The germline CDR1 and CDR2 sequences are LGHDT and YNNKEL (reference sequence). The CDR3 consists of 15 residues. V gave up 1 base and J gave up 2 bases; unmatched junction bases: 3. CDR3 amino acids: CASSQGQGHTDTQYF. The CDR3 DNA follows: TGTGCCAGCAGCCAAGGACAGGGACACACAGATACGCAGTATTTT.

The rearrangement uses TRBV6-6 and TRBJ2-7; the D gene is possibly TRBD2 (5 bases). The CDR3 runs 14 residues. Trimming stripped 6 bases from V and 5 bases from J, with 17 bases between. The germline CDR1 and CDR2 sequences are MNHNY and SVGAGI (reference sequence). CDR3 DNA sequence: TGTGCCAGCAGGGCGGACTTTTCCTTGGACGAGCAGTACGTC. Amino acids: CASRADFSLDEQYV.

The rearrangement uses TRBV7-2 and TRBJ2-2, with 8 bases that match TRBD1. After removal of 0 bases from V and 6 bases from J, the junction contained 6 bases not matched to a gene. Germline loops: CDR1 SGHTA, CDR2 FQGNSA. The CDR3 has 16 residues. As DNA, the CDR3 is TGTGCCAGCAGCTTAGCAGCAGGGGGCCCGGCCGGGGAGCTGTTTTTT. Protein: CASSLAAGGPAGELFF.

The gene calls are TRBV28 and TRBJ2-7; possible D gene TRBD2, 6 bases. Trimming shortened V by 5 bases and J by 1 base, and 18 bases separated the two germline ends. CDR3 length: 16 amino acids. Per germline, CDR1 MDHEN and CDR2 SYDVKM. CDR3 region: CASSQTGLAGSYEQYF. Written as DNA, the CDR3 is TGTGCCAGCAGTCAGACTGGGCTGGCGGGGTCCTACGAGCAGTACTTC. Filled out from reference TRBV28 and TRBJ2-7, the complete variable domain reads DVKVTQSSRYLVKRTGEKVFLECVQDMDHENMFWYRQDPGLGLRLIYFSYDVKMKEKGDIPEGYSVSREKKERFSLILESASTNQTSMYLCASSQTGLAGSYEQYFGPGTRLTVT.

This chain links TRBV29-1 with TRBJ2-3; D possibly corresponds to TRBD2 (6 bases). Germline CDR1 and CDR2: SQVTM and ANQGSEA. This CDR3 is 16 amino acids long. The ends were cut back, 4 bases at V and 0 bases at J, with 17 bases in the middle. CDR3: CSVVPAMGTSTDTQYF. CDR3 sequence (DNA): TGCAGCGTTGTACCGGCTATGGGGACTAGCACAGATACGCAGTATTTT.

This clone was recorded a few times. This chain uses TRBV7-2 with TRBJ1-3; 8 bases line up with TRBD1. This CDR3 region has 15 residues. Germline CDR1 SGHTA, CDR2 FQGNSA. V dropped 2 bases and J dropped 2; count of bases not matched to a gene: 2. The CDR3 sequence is CASSLQQGAGNTIYF. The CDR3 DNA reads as TGTGCCAGCAGCTTACAACAGGGGGCTGGAAACACCATATATTTT.

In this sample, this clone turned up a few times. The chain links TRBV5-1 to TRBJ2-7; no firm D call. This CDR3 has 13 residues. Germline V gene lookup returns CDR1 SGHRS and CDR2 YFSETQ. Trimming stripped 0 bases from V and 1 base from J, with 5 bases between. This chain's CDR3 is CASSLVQSYEQYF. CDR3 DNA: TGCGCCAGCAGCTTGGTACAGTCCTACGAGCAGTACTTC.

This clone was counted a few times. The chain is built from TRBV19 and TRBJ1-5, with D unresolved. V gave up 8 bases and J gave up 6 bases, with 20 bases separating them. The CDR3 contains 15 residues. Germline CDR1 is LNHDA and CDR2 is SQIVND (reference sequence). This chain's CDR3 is CASWNGMGGGQPQHF. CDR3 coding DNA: TGTGCCAGTTGGAACGGCATGGGAGGAGGTCAGCCCCAGCATTTT.

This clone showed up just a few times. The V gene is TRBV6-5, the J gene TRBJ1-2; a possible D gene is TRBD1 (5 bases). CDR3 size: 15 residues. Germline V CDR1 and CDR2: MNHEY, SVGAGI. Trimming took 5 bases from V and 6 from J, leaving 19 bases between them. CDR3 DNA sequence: TGTGCCAGCAGTCTCCTCTACACAGGATCTGATGGCTACACCTTC. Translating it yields CASSLLYTGSDGYTF.

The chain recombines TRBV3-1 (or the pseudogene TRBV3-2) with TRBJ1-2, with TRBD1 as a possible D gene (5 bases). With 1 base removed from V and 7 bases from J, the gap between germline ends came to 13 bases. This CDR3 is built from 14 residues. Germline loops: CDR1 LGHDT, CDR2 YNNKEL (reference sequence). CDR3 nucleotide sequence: TGTGCCAGCAGCCAAGGGGGACTTAGGGTTGGCTACACCTTC. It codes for CASSQGGLRVGYTF.

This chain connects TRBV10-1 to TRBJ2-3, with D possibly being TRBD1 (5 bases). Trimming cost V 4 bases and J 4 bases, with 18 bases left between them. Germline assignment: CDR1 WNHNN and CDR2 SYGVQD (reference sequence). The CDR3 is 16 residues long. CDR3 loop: CASSAFDSPGSDTQYF. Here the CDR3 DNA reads TGCGCCAGCAGTGCCTTTGACAGTCCCGGGTCAGATACGCAGTATTTT.

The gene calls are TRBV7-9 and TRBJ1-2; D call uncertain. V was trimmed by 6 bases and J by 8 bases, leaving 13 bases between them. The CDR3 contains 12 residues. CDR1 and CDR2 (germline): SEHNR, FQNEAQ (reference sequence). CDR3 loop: CASRIGGNGYTF. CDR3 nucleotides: TGTGCCAGCAGAATAGGAGGGAACGGCTACACCTTC.

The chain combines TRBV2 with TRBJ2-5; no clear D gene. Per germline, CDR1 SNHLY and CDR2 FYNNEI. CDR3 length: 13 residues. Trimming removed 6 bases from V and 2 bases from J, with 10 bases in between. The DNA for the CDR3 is TGTGCCAGCAGGAGTTCAAGACAAGAGACCCAGTACTTC. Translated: CASRSSRQETQYF.

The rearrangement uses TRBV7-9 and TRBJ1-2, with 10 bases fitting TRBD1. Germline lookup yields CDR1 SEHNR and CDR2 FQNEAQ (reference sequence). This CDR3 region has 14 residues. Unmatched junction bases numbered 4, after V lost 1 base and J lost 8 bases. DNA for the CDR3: TGTGCCAGCAGCTTAGGGACAGGGGGAAAGGGCTACACCTTC. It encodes CASSLGTGGKGYTF.

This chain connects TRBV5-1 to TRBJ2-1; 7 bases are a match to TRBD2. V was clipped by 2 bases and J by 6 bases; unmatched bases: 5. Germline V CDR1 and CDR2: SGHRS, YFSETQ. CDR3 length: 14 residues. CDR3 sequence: CASSLRDYPNEQFF. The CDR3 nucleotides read TGCGCCAGCAGCTTACGGGACTACCCCAATGAGCAGTTCTTC. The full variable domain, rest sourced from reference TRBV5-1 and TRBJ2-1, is KAGVTQTPRYLIKTRGQQVTLSCSPISGHRSVSWYQQTPGQGLQFLFEYFSETQRNKGNFPGRFSGRQFSNSRSEMNVSTLELGDSALYLCASSLRDYPNEQFFGPGTRLTVL.

The CDR3 is CASSYGTSGDHTDTQYF. In DNA form, the CDR3 reads TGTGCCAGCAGTTATGGGACTAGCGGGGACCACACAGATACGCAGTATTTT. The rearrangement uses TRBV11-2 and TRBJ2-3, with 13 bases lining up with TRBD2. CDR1 is SGHAT, CDR2 FQNNGV, per germline. V was pared by 6 bases and J by 2 bases, with 8 bases of the junction left unmatched. The CDR3 runs 17 residues.

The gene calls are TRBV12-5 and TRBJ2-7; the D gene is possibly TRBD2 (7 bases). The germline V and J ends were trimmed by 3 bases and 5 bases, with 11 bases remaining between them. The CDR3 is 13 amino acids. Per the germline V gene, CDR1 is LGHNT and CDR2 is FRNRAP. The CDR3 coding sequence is TGTGCTAGTGGTTTTCAAGGGGGGGACGAGCAGTACGTC. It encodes CASGFQGGDEQYV.

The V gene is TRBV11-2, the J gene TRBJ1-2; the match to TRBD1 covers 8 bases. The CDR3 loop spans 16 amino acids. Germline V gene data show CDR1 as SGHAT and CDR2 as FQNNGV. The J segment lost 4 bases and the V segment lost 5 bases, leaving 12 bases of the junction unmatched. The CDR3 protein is CASSPDRAHLIYGYTF. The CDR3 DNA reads TGTGCCAGCAGCCCGGACAGGGCCCACTTAATCTATGGCTACACCTTC.

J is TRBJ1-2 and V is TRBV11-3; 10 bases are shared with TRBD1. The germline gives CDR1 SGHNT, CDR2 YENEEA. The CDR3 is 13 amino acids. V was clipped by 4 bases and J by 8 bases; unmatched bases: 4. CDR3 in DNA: TGTGCCAGCAGCTCAGGGACAGGGGAGGGCTACACCTTC. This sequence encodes CASSSGTGEGYTF.